This T cell receptor beta chain came from a study of blood T cell repertoires in COVID-19. Study background: The United States, Italy and Spain were the sources of the acute and convalescent COVID-19 samples. From T cells, B-cell-depleted T cells, or PBMCs came the material, which was cDNA or gDNA.

In the original workflow: Reference gene primer amplification yielded estimated nucleated cell counts. Sequenced by immunoSEQ multiplex PCR; TCRdb stores in-frame clones only, minus some. Clonal size and the V and J genes are those of that table, whereas D and trimming came from the DNA. This sample has 200,000 to 250,000 clones; over 60% occur once, and the top ten carry 7.2%. V lost 8 bases and J lost 6; bases outside the gene matches: 12. CDR3 length: 15 amino acids. CDR1 and CDR2 from the germline V gene are MNHEY and SMNVEV (reference sequence). The chain combines TRBV27 with TRBJ1-5; 8 nucleotides align to TRBD1. This receptor was identified in a woman in her sixties or seventies with acute or convalescent COVID-19. Sequenced input: peripheral blood. The CDR3 reads CASGTDRVWGQPQHF. The CDR3 nucleotides read TGTGCCAGCGGCACGGACAGGGTTTGGGGTCAGCCCCAGCATTTT.